This T cell receptor beta chain was sequenced for a study of T cell responses to AZD1222 COVID-19 vaccine. The study, taken as a whole, reports: Just five to seven people given AZD1222 tested seropositive at baseline. An increase in Spike-specific TCR breadth and depth was observed after two AZD1222 doses. Epitopes outside B.1.351 and B.1.1.7 mutated regions reportedly drew nearly half of spike TCRs. In all cases, repertoires were sampled only after the peak T cell response.

On this clone itself: Antigen specificity is unknown.

The CDR3 is made up of 11 amino acids. CDR1 DFQATT and CDR2 SNEGSKA come from the germline V gene (reference sequence). The V gene lost 0 bases and the J gene lost 3 bases, with 3 bases spanning the gap. Assay: immunoSEQ multiplex PCR; the TCRdb copy retains only in-frame clones and omits some. Of 130,000 to 150,000 clones listed, more than 75% were seen once; the top ten hold roughly 5%. This receptor was taken from an adult in good health. The chain couples TRBV20-1 to TRBJ2-7; no clear D. The sample was peripheral blood, taken on day 0 of AZD1222 vaccination. In nucleotides, the CDR3 is TGCAGTGCTAGAGACCACTACGAGCAGTACTTC. This encodes CSARDHYEQYF.